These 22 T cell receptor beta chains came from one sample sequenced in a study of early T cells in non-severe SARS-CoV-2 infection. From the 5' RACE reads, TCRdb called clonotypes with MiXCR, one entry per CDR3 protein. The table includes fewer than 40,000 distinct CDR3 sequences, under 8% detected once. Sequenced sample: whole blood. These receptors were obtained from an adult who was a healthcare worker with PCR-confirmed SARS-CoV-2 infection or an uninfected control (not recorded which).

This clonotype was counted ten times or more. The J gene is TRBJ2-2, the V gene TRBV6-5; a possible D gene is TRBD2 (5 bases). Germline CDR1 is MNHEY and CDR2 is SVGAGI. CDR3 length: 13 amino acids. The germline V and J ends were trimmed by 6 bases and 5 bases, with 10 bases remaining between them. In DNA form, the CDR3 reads TGTGCCAGCAGCGAGACGGGAACCGGGGAGCTGTTTTTT. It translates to CASSETGTGELFF.

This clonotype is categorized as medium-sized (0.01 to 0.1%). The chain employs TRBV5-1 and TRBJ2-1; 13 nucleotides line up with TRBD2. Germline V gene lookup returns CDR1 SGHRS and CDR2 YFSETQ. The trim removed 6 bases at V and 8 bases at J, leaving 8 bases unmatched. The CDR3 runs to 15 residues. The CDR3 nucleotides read TGCGCCAGCATCCCAGGGACTAGCGGGATAGATGAGCAGTTCTTC. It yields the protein CASIPGTSGIDEQFF.

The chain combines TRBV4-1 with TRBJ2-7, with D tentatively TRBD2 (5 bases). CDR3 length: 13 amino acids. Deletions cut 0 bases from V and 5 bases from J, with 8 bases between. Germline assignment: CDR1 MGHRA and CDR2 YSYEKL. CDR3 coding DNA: TGCGCCAGCAGCCAAGATAAGGGAGACGAGCAGTACTTC. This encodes CASSQDKGDEQYF.

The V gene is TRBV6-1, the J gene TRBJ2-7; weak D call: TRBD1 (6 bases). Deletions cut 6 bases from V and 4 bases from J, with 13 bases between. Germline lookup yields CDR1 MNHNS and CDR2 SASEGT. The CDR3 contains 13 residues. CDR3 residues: CASSRDNSYEQYF. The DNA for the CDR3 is TGTGCCAGCAGCAGGGACAACTCATACGAGCAGTACTTC.

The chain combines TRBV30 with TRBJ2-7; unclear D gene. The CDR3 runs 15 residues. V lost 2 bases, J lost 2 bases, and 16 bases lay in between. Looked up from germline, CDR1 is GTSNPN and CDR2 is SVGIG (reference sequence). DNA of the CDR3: TGTGCCTGGAGTTTAAAGCGAAGTCCCCCCTACGAGCAGTACTTC. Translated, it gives CAWSLKRSPPYEQYF.

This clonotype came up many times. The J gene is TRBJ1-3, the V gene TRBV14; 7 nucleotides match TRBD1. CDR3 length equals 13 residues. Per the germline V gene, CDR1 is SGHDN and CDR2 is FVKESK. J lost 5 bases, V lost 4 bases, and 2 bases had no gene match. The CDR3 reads CASSPGQRNTIYF. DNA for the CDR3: TGTGCCAGCAGCCCGGGACAGCGAAACACCATATATTTT. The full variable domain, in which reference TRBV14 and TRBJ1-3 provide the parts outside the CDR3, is EAGVTQFPSHSVIEKGQTVTLRCDPISGHDNLYWYRRVMGKEIKFLLHFVKESKQDESGMPNNRFLAERTGGTYSTLKVQPAELEDSGVYFCASSPGQRNTIYFGEGSWLTVV.

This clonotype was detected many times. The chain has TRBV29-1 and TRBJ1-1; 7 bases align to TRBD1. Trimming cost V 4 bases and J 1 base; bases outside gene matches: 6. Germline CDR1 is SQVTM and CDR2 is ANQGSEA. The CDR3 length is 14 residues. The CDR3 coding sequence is TGCAGCGTTGGCCTTGGGACAGCGAACACTGAAGCTTTCTTT. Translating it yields CSVGLGTANTEAFF.

The CDR3, as DNA: TGTGCCAGCAGTTTTGGGACAGGGGAAAAAAAAAACATTCAGTACTTC. This translates into CASSFGTGEKKNIQYF. The chain combines TRBV28 with TRBJ2-4; TRBD1 matches at 10 bases. V lost 3 bases, J lost 4 bases, and 6 bases stayed unmatched. Germline V lookup: CDR1 MDHEN, CDR2 SYDVKM. The CDR3 has 16 residues.

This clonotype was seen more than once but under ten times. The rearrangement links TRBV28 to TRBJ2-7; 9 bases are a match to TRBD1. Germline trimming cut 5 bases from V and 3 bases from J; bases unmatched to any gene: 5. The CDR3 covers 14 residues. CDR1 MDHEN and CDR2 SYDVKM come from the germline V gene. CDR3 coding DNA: TGTGCCAGCAGTACACCGGGACAGGGCTACGAGCAGTACTTC. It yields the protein CASSTPGQGYEQYF.

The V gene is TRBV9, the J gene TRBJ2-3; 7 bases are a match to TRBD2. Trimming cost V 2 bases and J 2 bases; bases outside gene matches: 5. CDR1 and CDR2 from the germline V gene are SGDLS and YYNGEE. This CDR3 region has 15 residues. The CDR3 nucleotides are TGTGCCAGCAGCGTGGGTCGGGAGGTCACAGATACGCAGTATTTT. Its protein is CASSVGREVTDTQYF.

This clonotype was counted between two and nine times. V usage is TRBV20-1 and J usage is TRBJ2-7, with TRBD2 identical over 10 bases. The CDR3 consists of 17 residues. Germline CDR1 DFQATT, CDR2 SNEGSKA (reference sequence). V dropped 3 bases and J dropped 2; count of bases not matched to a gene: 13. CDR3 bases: TGCAGTGCTAGTCTCCCCGATAGCGGGAGGCCCGCCTACGAGCAGTACTTC. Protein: CSASLPDSGRPAYEQYF.

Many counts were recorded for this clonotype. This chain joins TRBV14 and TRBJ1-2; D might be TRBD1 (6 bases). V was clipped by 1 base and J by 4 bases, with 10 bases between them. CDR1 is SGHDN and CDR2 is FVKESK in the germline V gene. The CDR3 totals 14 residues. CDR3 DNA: TGTGCCAGCAGCCAAGGGCAGGGGACCTATGGCTACACCTTC. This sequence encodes CASSQGQGTYGYTF. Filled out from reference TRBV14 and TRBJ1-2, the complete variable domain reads EAGVTQFPSHSVIEKGQTVTLRCDPISGHDNLYWYRRVMGKEIKFLLHFVKESKQDESGMPNNRFLAERTGGTYSTLKVQPAELEDSGVYFCASSQGQGTYGYTFGSGTRLTVV.

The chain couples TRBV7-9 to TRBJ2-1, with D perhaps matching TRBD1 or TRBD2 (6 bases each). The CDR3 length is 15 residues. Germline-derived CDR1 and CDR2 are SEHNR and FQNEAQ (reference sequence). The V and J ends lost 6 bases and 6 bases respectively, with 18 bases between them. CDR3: CASRRGGLLSNEQFF. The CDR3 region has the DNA TGTGCCAGCAGGCGAGGGGGGCTACTCTCCAATGAGCAGTTCTTC.

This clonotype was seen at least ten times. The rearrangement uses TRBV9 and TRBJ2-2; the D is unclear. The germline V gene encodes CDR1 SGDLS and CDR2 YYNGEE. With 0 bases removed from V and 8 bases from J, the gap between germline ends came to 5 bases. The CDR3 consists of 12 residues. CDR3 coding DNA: TGTGCCAGCAGCGTAGGATCGGGGGAGCTGTTTTTT. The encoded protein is CASSVGSGELFF. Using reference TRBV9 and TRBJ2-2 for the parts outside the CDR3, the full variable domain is DSGVTQTPKHLITATGQRVTLRCSPRSGDLSVYWYQQSLDQGLQFLIQYYNGEERAKGNILERFSAQQFPDLHSELNLSSLELGDSALYFCASSVGSGELFFGEGSRLTVL.

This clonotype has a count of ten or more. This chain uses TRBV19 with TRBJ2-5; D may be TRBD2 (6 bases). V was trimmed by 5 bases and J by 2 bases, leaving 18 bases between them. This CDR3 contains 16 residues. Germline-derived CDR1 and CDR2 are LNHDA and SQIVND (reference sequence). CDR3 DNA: TGTGCCAGTAGTTCCAACGGGGTAGCGGCACAAGAGACCCAGTACTTC. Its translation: CASSSNGVAAQETQYF.

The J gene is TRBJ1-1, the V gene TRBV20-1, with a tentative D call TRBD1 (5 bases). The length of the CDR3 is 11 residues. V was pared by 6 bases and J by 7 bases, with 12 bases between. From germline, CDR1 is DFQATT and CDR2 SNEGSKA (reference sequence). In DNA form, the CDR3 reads TGCAGTGCCAGGAGGGACCTTGAAGCTTTCTTT. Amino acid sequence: CSARRDLEAFF.

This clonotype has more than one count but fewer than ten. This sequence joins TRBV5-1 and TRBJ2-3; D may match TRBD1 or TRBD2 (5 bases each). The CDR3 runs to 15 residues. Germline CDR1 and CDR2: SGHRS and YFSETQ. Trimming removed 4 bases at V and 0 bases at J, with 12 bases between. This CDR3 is CASSRRDGSTDTQYF. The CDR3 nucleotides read TGCGCCAGCAGCCGTCGGGACGGTAGCACAGATACGCAGTATTTT.

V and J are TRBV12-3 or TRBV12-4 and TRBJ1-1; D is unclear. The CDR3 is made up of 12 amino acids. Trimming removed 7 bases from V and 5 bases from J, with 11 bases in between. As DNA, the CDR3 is TGTGCCAGCACAGGACGAGGAACTGAAGCTTTCTTT. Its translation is CASTGRGTEAFF.

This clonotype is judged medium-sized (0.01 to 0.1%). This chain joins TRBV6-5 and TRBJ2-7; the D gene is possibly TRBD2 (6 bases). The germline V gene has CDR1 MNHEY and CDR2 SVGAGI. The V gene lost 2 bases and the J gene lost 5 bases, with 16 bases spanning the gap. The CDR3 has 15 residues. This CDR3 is CASSYEAGRNDEQYF. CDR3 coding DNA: TGTGCCAGCAGTTACGAGGCGGGGAGGAATGACGAGCAGTACTTC.

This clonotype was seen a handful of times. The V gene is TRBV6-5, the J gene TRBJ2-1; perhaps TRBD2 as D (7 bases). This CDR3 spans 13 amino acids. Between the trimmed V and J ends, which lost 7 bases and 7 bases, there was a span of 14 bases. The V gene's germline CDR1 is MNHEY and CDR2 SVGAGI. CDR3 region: CASTPGGLNEQFF. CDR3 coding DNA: TGTGCCAGCACCCCCGGGGGGCTAAATGAGCAGTTCTTC.

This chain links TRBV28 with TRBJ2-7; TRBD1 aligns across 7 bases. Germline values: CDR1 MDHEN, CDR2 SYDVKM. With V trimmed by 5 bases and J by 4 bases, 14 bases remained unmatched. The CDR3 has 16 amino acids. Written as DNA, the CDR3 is TGTGCCAGCAGTCCACCCCCGGGGCCAGGGGGATACGAGCAGTACTTC. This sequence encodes CASSPPPGPGGYEQYF.

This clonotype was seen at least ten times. CDR3 coding DNA: TGTGCCAGCAGCCCCACGGGATACAATGAGCAGTTCTTC. Translation gives CASSPTGYNEQFF. V usage is TRBV7-9 and J usage is TRBJ2-1; D might be TRBD2 (5 bases). The CDR3 runs 13 residues. Germline CDR1 SEHNR, CDR2 FQNEAQ (reference sequence). Trimming pared 5 bases from V and 4 bases from J, leaving 9 bases between.